Shown below are 23 T cell receptor beta chains from a single sample sequenced in a study of T cell repertoires in cytomegalovirus infection. TCRdb processed the reads anew with MiXCR; each CDR3 protein has one entry. The table shows almost 550,000 distinct CDR3 sequences, with approximately 15% occurring only once. Material for sequencing was CD8+ T cells from PBMCs. These receptors all come from a human donor in good health (CMV status not recorded). Some clones in this sample may be carry-over from other donors' samples.

The CDR3 nucleotides are TGTGCCAGCAGCCCGGGGGGGGGGTCCGGGAATCAGCCCCAGCATTTT. It encodes CASSPGGGSGNQPQHF. The chain carries TRBV6-6 and TRBJ1-5; D is possibly TRBD1 (5 bases). Per germline, CDR1 MNHNY and CDR2 SVGAGI (reference sequence). The CDR3 consists of 16 residues. Trimming removed 6 bases at V and 4 bases at J, with 19 bases between.

The chain links TRBV2 to TRBJ1-3, with TRBD1 identical over 7 bases. The trim removed 6 bases at V and 3 bases at J, leaving 11 bases unmatched. Germline CDR1 SNHLY, CDR2 FYNNEI. This CDR3 contains 16 residues. CDR3 region: CASSLLQGWRGNTIYF. The CDR3 DNA is TGTGCCAGCAGCCTACTACAGGGGTGGCGTGGAAACACCATATATTTT. Combining the CDR3 with reference TRBV2 and TRBJ1-3 gives the whole variable domain EPEVTQTPSHQVTQMGQEVILRCVPISNHLYFYWYRQILGQKVEFLVSFYNNEISEKSEIFDDQFSVERPDGSNFTLKIRSTKLEDSAMYFCASSLLQGWRGNTIYFGEGSWLTVV.

As concerns this clonotype: A read error may be the cause here, since a much bigger clone is one base away. The J gene is TRBJ1-3, the V gene TRBV7-6; D might be TRBD1 (6 bases). Germline CDR1 is SGHVS and CDR2 is FNYEAQ. The CDR3 covers 14 residues. This CDR3 reads CASSLRGQGNTMYF. For the CDR3, the DNA is TGTGCCAGCAGCTTACGGGGGCAAGGAAACACCATGTATTTT. Looking up the rest from reference TRBV7-6 and TRBJ1-3 gives the full variable domain: GAGVSQSPRYKVTKRGQDVALRCDPISGHVSLYWYRQALGQGPEFLTYFNYEAQQDKSGLPNDRFSAERPEGSISTLTIQRTEQRDSAMYRCASSLRGQGNTMYFGEGSWLTVV.

The rearrangement uses TRBV28 and TRBJ2-3; tentative D call: TRBD2 (6 bases). CDR3 length equals 13 residues. V lost 0 bases and J lost 5, with 6 bases in between. CDR1 is MDHEN and CDR2 is SYDVKM in the germline V gene. In nucleotides, the CDR3 is TGTGCCAGCAGTTTATGGGGAGGAGATACGCAGTATTTT. Translated, it gives CASSLWGGDTQYF. Drawing the rest from reference TRBV28 and TRBJ2-3, the complete variable domain is DVKVTQSSRYLVKRTGEKVFLECVQDMDHENMFWYRQDPGLGLRLIYFSYDVKMKEKGDIPEGYSVSREKKERFSLILESASTNQTSMYLCASSLWGGDTQYFGPGTRLTVL.

This clonotype was detected ten times or more. The chain links TRBV7-3 to TRBJ2-1, with 7 bases fitting TRBD2. The CDR3 consists of 13 residues. Trimming at V came to 5 bases and at J to 6 bases, leaving 4 bases not matched to a gene. Germline-derived CDR1 and CDR2 are SGHTA and FQGTGA. The CDR3 loop reads CASSTLAVNEQFF. In nucleotides, the CDR3 is TGTGCCAGCAGCACCCTAGCGGTCAATGAGCAGTTCTTC. Drawing the rest from reference TRBV7-3 and TRBJ2-1, the complete variable domain is GAGVSQTPSNKVTEKGKYVELRCDPISGHTALYWYRQSLGQGPEFLIYFQGTGAADDSGLPNDRFFAVRPEGSVSTLKIQRTERGDSAVYLCASSTLAVNEQFFGPGTRLTVL.

This clonotype was found a few times. This chain uses TRBV9 with TRBJ1-2; 8 bases are shared with TRBD1. Looked up from germline, CDR1 is SGDLS and CDR2 is YYNGEE. This CDR3 comprises 20 residues. V was pared by 1 base and J by 6 bases, with 23 bases of the junction left unmatched. The DNA of the CDR3 is TGTGCCAGCAGCGTAAGGGCTGAATACAATTTCCAGACAGGGGCCGATGGCTACACCTTC. Residues: CASSVRAEYNFQTGADGYTF.

The V gene is TRBV30, the J gene TRBJ2-3, with TRBD2 matching over 8 bases. CDR3 size: 14 residues. The ends lost 2 bases at V and 4 bases at J; junction bases unmatched: 5. Germline-derived CDR1 and CDR2 are GTSNPN and SVGIG (reference sequence). The CDR3 bases are TGTGCCTGGAGTATGAGCGGGAGTCCAGATACGCAGTATTTT. Translated, it gives CAWSMSGSPDTQYF.

The V gene is TRBV19, the J gene TRBJ1-2; TRBD1 might be the D (6 bases). V lost 4 bases, J lost 0 bases, and 30 bases lay in between. The CDR3 is made up of 21 amino acids. Per germline, CDR1 LNHDA and CDR2 SQIVND (reference sequence). DNA for the CDR3: TGTGCCAGTAGTACGTACCCCCCCGATCGGCCTTTCAGGGGAACTAACTATGGCTACACCTTC. This translates into CASSTYPPDRPFRGTNYGYTF.

This clonotype was picked up many times. The chain links TRBV7-9 to TRBJ2-4; 9 nucleotides align to TRBD1. V lost 5 bases and J lost 1; bases outside the gene matches: 0. The CDR3 consists of 14 residues. Per germline, CDR1 SEHNR and CDR2 FQNEAQ (reference sequence). This CDR3 reads CASSGTGAKNIQYF. In DNA form, the CDR3 reads TGTGCCAGCAGCGGGACAGGGGCCAAAAACATTCAGTACTTC.

With regard to this clonotype: One end of the junction does not line up with germline, which may come from a read error. The chain joins TRBV5-4 to TRBJ1-2; D is possibly TRBD1 (5 bases). Germline assignment: CDR1 SGHNT and CDR2 YYREEE (reference sequence). There are 14 residues in the CDR3. The DNA of the CDR3 is TGTGCCAGCAGCTTGGAGAAACAGGACTACGGCTACACCTTC. Amino acids: CASSLEKQDYGYTF.

In its sample, this clonotype was seen many times. The chain links TRBV12-5 to TRBJ1-5; 9 bases are a match to TRBD1. The germline V gene encodes CDR1 LGHNT and CDR2 FRNRAP. There are 14 residues in the CDR3. J was trimmed by 6 bases and V by 3 bases; bases with no gene match: 3. CDR3 DNA sequence: TGTGCTAGTGGTTTAGGGACAGGGAGTCAGCCCCAGCATTTT. It specifies CASGLGTGSQPQHF.

This clonotype showed up many times. The rearrangement joins TRBV13 to TRBJ2-1, with TRBD1 identical over 10 bases. Unmatched junction bases numbered 6, after V lost 4 bases and J lost 6 bases. Germline CDR1 is PRHDT and CDR2 is FYEKMQ (reference sequence). This CDR3 spans 15 amino acids. CDR3 DNA sequence: TGTGCCAGCAGCTCCGACAGGGGGCTAGTCAATGAGCAGTTCTTC. Translated: CASSSDRGLVNEQFF.

This clonotype showed up just once. This clone may be a read error of a much larger clone one base away. The chain employs TRBV15 and TRBJ2-2; TRBD1 matches at 8 bases. Germline-derived CDR1 and CDR2 are LNHNV and YYDKDF (reference sequence). The CDR3 is made up of 15 amino acids. Unmatched junction bases numbered 5, after V lost 5 bases and J lost 3 bases. CDR3 in amino acids: CATSAGQVDTGELFF. The CDR3 nucleotides read TGTGCCACCAGCGCGGGACAGGTGGACACCGGGGAGCTGTTTTTT.

This clonotype has a count of ten or more. The chain has TRBV2 and TRBJ2-3; D ambiguous. V was trimmed by 2 bases and J by 0 bases, leaving 12 bases between them. The germline CDR1 and CDR2 sequences are SNHLY and FYNNEI. CDR3 length: 16 amino acids. DNA for the CDR3: TGTGCCAGCAGTGAACCCCAGACTGGGAGCACAGATACGCAGTATTTT. Amino acids: CASSEPQTGSTDTQYF.

This rearrangement joins TRBV15 to TRBJ2-5; 7 bases agree with TRBD2. Germline CDR1 LNHNV, CDR2 YYDKDF (reference sequence). J lost 5 bases, V lost 4 bases, and 10 bases had no gene match. CDR3 size: 15 residues. The CDR3 nucleotides are TGTGCCACCAGCACCAAAACAGCCGGGGGGGAGACCCAGTACTTC. This translates into CATSTKTAGGETQYF. The whole variable domain, remainder taken from reference TRBV15 and TRBJ2-5, is DAMVIQNPRYQVTQFGKPVTLSCSQTLNHNVMYWYQQKSSQAPKLLFHYYDKDFNNEADTPDNFQSRRPNTSFCFLDIRSPGLGDTAMYLCATSTKTAGGETQYFGPGTRLLVL.

The chain is built from TRBV5-1 and TRBJ2-3; D remains ambiguous. CDR3 length: 16 amino acids. CDR1 and CDR2 from the germline V gene are SGHRS and YFSETQ. V shed 3 bases and J shed 0 bases, with 14 bases lying between them. CDR3 residues: CASSSLPTTSTDTQYF. The CDR3, as DNA: TGCGCCAGCAGCTCTCTCCCGACGACTAGCACAGATACGCAGTATTTT. Full variable domain (missing parts from reference TRBV5-1 and TRBJ2-3): KAGVTQTPRYLIKTRGQQVTLSCSPISGHRSVSWYQQTPGQGLQFLFEYFSETQRNKGNFPGRFSGRQFSNSRSEMNVSTLELGDSALYLCASSSLPTTSTDTQYFGPGTRLTVL.

The chain has TRBV19 and TRBJ2-2; TRBD2 matches at 13 bases. Per germline, CDR1 LNHDA and CDR2 SQIVND (reference sequence). This CDR3 spans 19 amino acids. V was pared by 4 bases and J by 2 bases, with 10 bases of the junction left unmatched. CDR3: CASSRGLAGDPLNTGELFF. DNA of the CDR3: TGTGCCAGTAGTAGAGGACTAGCGGGAGATCCTCTTAACACCGGGGAGCTGTTTTTT.

The sample holds many counts of this clonotype. This rearrangement joins TRBV29-1 to TRBJ2-1, with TRBD2 as a possible D gene (5 bases). The germline V gene encodes CDR1 SQVTM and CDR2 ANQGSEA. The CDR3 loop spans 12 amino acids. The V end was cut by 1 base, the J end by 4 bases, with 5 bases between. The CDR3 DNA is TGCAGCGTTGAAGGCGGGTACAATGAGCAGTTCTTC. It specifies CSVEGGYNEQFF.

The J gene is TRBJ2-5, the V gene TRBV13; 12 bases are a match to TRBD1. V lost 2 bases and J lost 6; bases outside the gene matches: 7. This CDR3 comprises 16 residues. Germline assignment: CDR1 PRHDT and CDR2 FYEKMQ (reference sequence). In nucleotides, the CDR3 is TGTGCCAGCAGCTTAATGGGGACAGGGGGCTCGAAGACCCAGTACTTC. It specifies CASSLMGTGGSKTQYF.

In DNA form, the CDR3 reads TGCGCCAGCAGCCGTTCAGGGGGTACTAATGAAAAACTGTTTTTT. The encoded protein is CASSRSGGTNEKLFF. The rearrangement uses TRBV4-1 and TRBJ1-4, with 7 bases aligning to TRBD1. Germline CDR1 and CDR2: MGHRA and YSYEKL. The junction had 4 bases not matched to a gene; V was cut back by 4 bases and J by 2 bases. This CDR3 region has 15 residues.

This clonotype was found a few times. V and J are TRBV2 and TRBJ2-1; 8 bases match TRBD2. Germline V gives CDR1 SNHLY, CDR2 FYNNEI. The CDR3 covers 15 residues. J gave up 9 bases and V 8 bases, and 15 bases lay outside the gene matches. CDR3 in amino acids: CASPLKGAGAIEQFF. The CDR3 DNA follows: TGTGCCAGCCCTCTCAAGGGAGCGGGGGCAATTGAGCAGTTCTTC.

This clonotype was recorded many times. The chain combines TRBV11-2 with TRBJ2-5; 12 bases match TRBD2. Trimming removed 5 bases from V and 4 bases from J; junction bases left unmatched: 8. The CDR3 runs to 16 residues. CDR1 and CDR2 (germline): SGHAT, FQNNGV. In nucleotides, the CDR3 is TGTGCCAGCAGCCCCGAGACTAGCGGGGGTGGAGAGACCCAGTACTTC. Encoded protein: CASSPETSGGGETQYF.

This clonotype was seen many times. The V gene is TRBV6-6, the J gene TRBJ1-3; D remains ambiguous. CDR3 length equals 15 residues. Between the trimmed V and J ends, which lost 6 bases and 2 bases, there was a span of 14 bases. Germline lookup yields CDR1 MNHNY and CDR2 SVGAGI (reference sequence). The DNA for the CDR3 is TGTGCCAGCAGACCCCGCGGGTCTACTGGAAACACCATATATTTT. This translates into CASRPRGSTGNTIYF.